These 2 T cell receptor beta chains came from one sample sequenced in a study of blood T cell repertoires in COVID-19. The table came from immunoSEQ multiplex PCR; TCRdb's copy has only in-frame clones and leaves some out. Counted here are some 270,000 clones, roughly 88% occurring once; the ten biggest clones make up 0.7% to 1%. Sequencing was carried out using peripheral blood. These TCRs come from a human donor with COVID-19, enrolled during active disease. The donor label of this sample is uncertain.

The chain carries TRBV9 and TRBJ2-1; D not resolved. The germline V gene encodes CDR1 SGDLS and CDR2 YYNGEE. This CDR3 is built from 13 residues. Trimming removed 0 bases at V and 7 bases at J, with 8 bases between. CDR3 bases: TGTGCCAGCAGCGTAGCCCCACGGAATGAGCAGTTCTTC. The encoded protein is CASSVAPRNEQFF.

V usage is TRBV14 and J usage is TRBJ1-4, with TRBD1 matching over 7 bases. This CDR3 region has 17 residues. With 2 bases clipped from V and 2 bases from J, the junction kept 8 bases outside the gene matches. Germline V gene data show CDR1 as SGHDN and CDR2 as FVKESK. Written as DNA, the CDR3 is TGTGCCAGCAGCCAACTTCGACAGGGACGGACTAATGAAAAACTGTTTTTT. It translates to CASSQLRQGRTNEKLFF.